The present entry profiles one TCR beta chain with its context. The data are from a study of shared clonotypes between healthy human individuals. Study-wide background: The donor group consisted of a couple of women and a few men, aged 18 to 49.

Donors, healthy HIV-negative adults, lacked recent acute infections or vaccinations. The authors divided CD4+ cells into CD45RA+ naive and CD45RA-negative memory subsets. The assay used deep level. Generated by immunoSEQ multiplex PCR, the TCRdb table keeps only in-frame clones and is missing some. The repertoire consists of roughly 2 million clones, with approximately 94% occurring once and the leading ten covering around 0.13%. The V end was cut by 5 bases, the J end by 7 bases, with 9 bases between. CDR1 is SGHTA, CDR2 FQGNSA, per germline. CDR3 length equals 12 residues. The V and J genes are TRBV7-2 and TRBJ2-1; D gene uncertain. This receptor was identified in a man aged 18-30 years in good health. Sequencing was done on a sample of naive CD4+ T cells sorted from blood. Sample subset: CD45RA+ positively selected. The CDR3 bases are TGTGCCAGCAGCCTGTTTCTTAATGAGCAGTTCTTC. It encodes CASSLFLNEQFF.